The rows below give T cell receptor beta chains drawn from one sample of a study of CD8 T cells in ankylosing spondylitis. TCRdb re-analysed the 5' RACE reads in MiXCR, keeping a single row per CDR3 protein. The data show about 90,000 distinct CDR3 sequences, roughly 10% seen once. Sequenced input: blood, either unsorted or a sorted T cell fraction (not recorded which). The receptors here all came from a male donor with ankylosing spondylitis. CDR3s include the opening cysteine and the closing phenylalanine or tryptophan. Fields, in order: clone size, D gene, V gene, J gene, CDR3 protein, CDR3 DNA. D genes are given only for firm matches. Rows may omit the clone size; those that give it use once, few, many or a size class.

abundance: few; d_gene: NA; v_gene: TRBV11-2; j_gene: TRBJ2-7; CDR3aa: CASSRRWYEQYF; CDR3nt: TGTGCCAGCAGCCGCAGGTGGTACGAGCAGTACTTC
abundance: few; d_gene: NA; v_gene: TRBV20-1; j_gene: TRBJ1-3; CDR3aa: CSAREWGTGNTIYF; CDR3nt: TGCAGTGCTAGAGAATGGGGCACTGGAAACACCATATATTTT
abundance: many; d_gene: NA; v_gene: TRBV6-1; j_gene: TRBJ2-1; CDR3aa: CASSESWNYNEQFF; CDR3nt: TGTGCCAGCAGTGAAAGTTGGAACTACAATGAGCAGTTCTTC
abundance: many; d_gene: TRBD2; v_gene: TRBV6-2/TRBV6-3; j_gene: TRBJ2-1; CDR3aa: CASSDWDYLDPEQFF; CDR3nt: TGTGCCAGCAGTGACTGGGACTACCTAGACCCTGAGCAGTTCTTC
abundance: few; d_gene: NA; v_gene: TRBV27; j_gene: TRBJ1-5; CDR3aa: CASSLYPATLSNQPQHF; CDR3nt: TGTGCCAGCAGTTTATACCCCGCGACCCTTAGCAATCAGCCCCAGCATTTT
abundance: many; d_gene: NA; v_gene: TRBV5-5; j_gene: TRBJ2-1; CDR3aa: CASSLVRGGILNEQFF; CDR3nt: TGTGCCAGCAGCTTGGTGAGGGGAGGAATCCTAAATGAGCAGTTCTTC
abundance: NA; d_gene: NA; v_gene: TRBV11-2; j_gene: TRBJ1-3; CDR3aa: CASSDGLGGNTIYF; CDR3nt: TGTGCCAGCAGCGACGGGCTTGGGGGAAACACCATATATTTT
abundance: few; d_gene: NA; v_gene: TRBV20-1; j_gene: TRBJ2-1; CDR3aa: CSARRLVNYNEQFF; CDR3nt: TGCAGTGCTAGAAGGCTAGTCAATTACAATGAGCAGTTCTTC
abundance: few; d_gene: NA; v_gene: TRBV7-9; j_gene: TRBJ1-1; CDR3aa: CASSLIAASTEAFF; CDR3nt: TGTGCCAGCAGCTTAATCGCAGCCAGCACTGAAGCTTTCTTT
abundance: many; d_gene: NA; v_gene: TRBV12-3/TRBV12-4; j_gene: TRBJ2-7; CDR3aa: CASSLSPGGEQYF; CDR3nt: TGTGCCAGCAGTTTATCCCCAGGAGGCGAGCAGTACTTC
abundance: NA; d_gene: NA; v_gene: TRBV12-3/TRBV12-4; j_gene: TRBJ1-6; CDR3aa: CASSFESTYNSPLHF; CDR3nt: TGTGCCAGCAGTTTTGAGAGCACGTATAATTCACCCCTCCACTTT
abundance: many; d_gene: NA; v_gene: TRBV12-3/TRBV12-4; j_gene: TRBJ2-1; CDR3aa: CASSYGAIYNEQFF; CDR3nt: TGTGCCAGCAGTTACGGTGCTATCTACAATGAGCAGTTCTTC
abundance: NA; d_gene: NA; v_gene: TRBV14; j_gene: TRBJ2-1; CDR3aa: CASSQDATLNEQFF; CDR3nt: TGTGCCAGCAGCCAAGACGCGACGCTAAATGAGCAGTTCTTC
abundance: NA; d_gene: NA; v_gene: TRBV7-2; j_gene: TRBJ2-5; CDR3aa: CASSQRTTQETQYF; CDR3nt: TGTGCCAGCAGCCAACGGACTACTCAAGAGACCCAGTACTTC
abundance: few; d_gene: TRBD2; v_gene: TRBV6-2/TRBV6-3; j_gene: TRBJ2-7; CDR3aa: CASSYGLAGHAYEQYF; CDR3nt: TGTGCCAGCAGTTACGGACTAGCGGGACATGCCTACGAGCAGTACTTC
abundance: few; d_gene: TRBD1; v_gene: TRBV6-1; j_gene: TRBJ2-3; CDR3aa: CASSEPPGQGSDTQYF; CDR3nt: TGTGCCAGCAGTGAGCCTCCGGGACAGGGCTCAGATACGCAGTATTTT
abundance: many; d_gene: NA; v_gene: TRBV25-1; j_gene: TRBJ2-1; CDR3aa: CAVGGSYNEQFF; CDR3nt: TGTGCCGTCGGAGGCTCCTACAATGAGCAGTTCTTC
abundance: NA; d_gene: NA; v_gene: TRBV27; j_gene: TRBJ1-6; CDR3aa: CASSLSLDSYSPLHF; CDR3nt: TGTGCCAGCAGTTTATCCCTGGACAGTTATTCACCCCTCCACTTT
abundance: few; d_gene: NA; v_gene: TRBV21-1; j_gene: TRBJ1-2; CDR3aa: CARRTGSGYGYTF; CDR3nt: TGTGCCAGACGGACAGGGAGCGGCTATGGCTACACCTTC
abundance: NA; d_gene: NA; v_gene: TRBV3-1; j_gene: TRBJ2-7; CDR3aa: CASSLSPLDRIYEQYF; CDR3nt: TGTGCCAGCAGCCTCAGCCCACTTGACAGGATCTACGAGCAGTACTTC
abundance: many; d_gene: NA; v_gene: TRBV6-5; j_gene: TRBJ2-1; CDR3aa: CASSYHNEQFF; CDR3nt: TGTGCCAGCAGTTACCACAATGAGCAGTTCTTC
abundance: many; d_gene: NA; v_gene: TRBV20-1; j_gene: TRBJ1-2; CDR3aa: CSALTWTDKDGYTF; CDR3nt: TGCAGTGCCCTAACCTGGACAGATAAAGATGGCTACACCTTC
abundance: few; d_gene: TRBD2; v_gene: TRBV27; j_gene: TRBJ2-6; CDR3aa: CASSSYTPGLSGANVLTF; CDR3nt: TGTGCCAGCAGTTCCTATACCCCGGGACTATCTGGGGCCAACGTCCTGACTTTC
abundance: few; d_gene: NA; v_gene: TRBV18; j_gene: TRBJ2-5; CDR3aa: CASSPGVGEQETQYF; CDR3nt: TGTGCCAGCTCACCAGGGGTCGGGGAACAAGAGACCCAGTACTTC
abundance: NA; d_gene: NA; v_gene: TRBV20-1; j_gene: TRBJ2-5; CDR3aa: CSARDRPIESIQETQYF; CDR3nt: TGCAGTGCTAGAGATCGTCCTATAGAGAGTATACAAGAGACCCAGTACTTC
abundance: medium-sized; d_gene: NA; v_gene: TRBV7-6; j_gene: TRBJ2-7; CDR3aa: CASSLASNYEQYF; CDR3nt: TGTGCCAGCAGCTTAGCCAGTAACTACGAGCAGTACTTC
abundance: few; d_gene: NA; v_gene: TRBV7-9; j_gene: TRBJ1-2; CDR3aa: CASAGPLGYGYTF; CDR3nt: TGTGCCAGCGCTGGCCCGCTCGGCTATGGCTACACCTTC
abundance: many; d_gene: NA; v_gene: TRBV10-3; j_gene: TRBJ1-1; CDR3aa: CAISERGEGVTEAFF; CDR3nt: TGTGCCATCAGTGAGAGGGGCGAGGGGGTCACTGAAGCTTTCTTT
abundance: many; d_gene: NA; v_gene: TRBV24-1; j_gene: TRBJ2-1; CDR3aa: CATSEANEQFF; CDR3nt: TGTGCCACCAGTGAGGCCAATGAGCAGTTCTTC
abundance: many; d_gene: TRBD2; v_gene: TRBV12-3/TRBV12-4; j_gene: TRBJ2-3; CDR3aa: CASSTAGAIDTQYF; CDR3nt: TGTGCCAGCAGTACAGCGGGAGCTATAGATACGCAGTATTTT
abundance: few; d_gene: TRBD1; v_gene: TRBV6-1; j_gene: TRBJ2-2; CDR3aa: CASLSRDRGPNTGELFF; CDR3nt: TGTGCCAGCCTCTCCAGGGACAGGGGGCCGAACACCGGGGAGCTGTTTTTT
abundance: many; d_gene: NA; v_gene: TRBV5-6; j_gene: TRBJ1-1; CDR3aa: CASSPQGWGTEAFF; CDR3nt: TGTGCCAGCAGCCCTCAAGGATGGGGAACTGAAGCTTTCTTT
abundance: NA; d_gene: TRBD2; v_gene: TRBV7-2; j_gene: TRBJ2-1; CDR3aa: CASSLETSGIEQFF; CDR3nt: TGTGCCAGCAGCTTAGAGACTAGCGGGATTGAGCAGTTCTTC
abundance: many; d_gene: NA; v_gene: TRBV7-2; j_gene: TRBJ2-1; CDR3aa: CASSLDPRGGYNEQFF; CDR3nt: TGTGCCAGCAGCTTAGACCCCAGAGGGGGCTACAATGAGCAGTTCTTC
abundance: NA; d_gene: NA; v_gene: TRBV19; j_gene: TRBJ1-2; CDR3aa: CASTIRRDTYGYTF; CDR3nt: TGTGCCAGTACCATCAGACGGGACACTTATGGCTACACCTTC
abundance: many; d_gene: NA; v_gene: TRBV20-1; j_gene: TRBJ1-1; CDR3aa: CSARDFYLGPAFF; CDR3nt: TGCAGTGCTAGAGATTTCTATCTCGGACCCGCTTTCTTT
abundance: many; d_gene: NA; v_gene: TRBV12-3/TRBV12-4; j_gene: TRBJ2-3; CDR3aa: CASSPFGRTDTQYF; CDR3nt: TGTGCCAGCAGTCCGTTCGGCCGCACAGATACGCAGTATTTT
abundance: NA; d_gene: NA; v_gene: TRBV6-4; j_gene: TRBJ2-1; CDR3aa: CASSPNREFNEQFF; CDR3nt: TGTGCCAGCAGCCCCAACAGGGAATTCAATGAGCAGTTCTTC
abundance: many; d_gene: TRBD2; v_gene: TRBV29-1; j_gene: TRBJ2-1; CDR3aa: CSAPEGSGRVSEQFF; CDR3nt: TGCAGCGCCCCGGAGGGTAGCGGGAGAGTAAGTGAGCAGTTCTTC
abundance: many; d_gene: TRBD1; v_gene: TRBV30; j_gene: TRBJ1-2; CDR3aa: CAWSPGTGYGYTF; CDR3nt: TGTGCCTGGAGTCCCGGGACAGGATATGGCTACACCTTC
abundance: many; d_gene: NA; v_gene: TRBV14; j_gene: TRBJ2-1; CDR3aa: CASSQEVGLSYNEQFF; CDR3nt: TGTGCCAGCAGCCAAGAAGTGGGCCTATCCTACAATGAGCAGTTCTTC